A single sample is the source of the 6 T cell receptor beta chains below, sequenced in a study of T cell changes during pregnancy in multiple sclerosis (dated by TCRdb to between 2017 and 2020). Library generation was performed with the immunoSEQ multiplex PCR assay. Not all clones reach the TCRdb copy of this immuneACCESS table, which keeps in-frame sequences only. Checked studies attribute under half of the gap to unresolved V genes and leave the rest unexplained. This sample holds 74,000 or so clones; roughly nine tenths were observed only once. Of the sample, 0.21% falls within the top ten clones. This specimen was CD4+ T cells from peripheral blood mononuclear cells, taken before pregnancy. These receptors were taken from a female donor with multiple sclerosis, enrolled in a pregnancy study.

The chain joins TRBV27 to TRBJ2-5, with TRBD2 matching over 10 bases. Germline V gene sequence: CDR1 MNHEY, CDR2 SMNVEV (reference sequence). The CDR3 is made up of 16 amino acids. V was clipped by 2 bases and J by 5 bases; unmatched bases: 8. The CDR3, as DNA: TGTGCCAGCAGTTTAAGCGGGGGGGCAGCTGGTGAGACCCAGTACTTC. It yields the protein CASSLSGGAAGETQYF.

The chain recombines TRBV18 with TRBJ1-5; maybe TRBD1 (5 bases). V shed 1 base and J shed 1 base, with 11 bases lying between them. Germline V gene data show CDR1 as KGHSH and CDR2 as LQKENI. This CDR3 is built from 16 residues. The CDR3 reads CASSPQYGQSNQPQHF. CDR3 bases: TGTGCCAGCTCACCACAATACGGACAAAGCAATCAGCCCCAGCATTTT.

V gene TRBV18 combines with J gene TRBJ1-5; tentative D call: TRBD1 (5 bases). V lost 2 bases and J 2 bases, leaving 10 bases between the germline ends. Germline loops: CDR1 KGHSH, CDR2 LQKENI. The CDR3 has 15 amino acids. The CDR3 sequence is CASSPRAGGNQPQHF. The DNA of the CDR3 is TGTGCCAGCTCACCAAGAGCGGGGGGCAATCAGCCCCAGCATTTT.

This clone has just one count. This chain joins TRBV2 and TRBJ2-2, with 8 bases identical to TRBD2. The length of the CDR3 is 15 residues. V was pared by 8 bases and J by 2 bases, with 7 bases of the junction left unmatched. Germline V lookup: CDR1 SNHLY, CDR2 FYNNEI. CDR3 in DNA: TGTGCCAGCCGGGGGGGCATCCGTAACACCGGGGAGCTGTTTTTT. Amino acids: CASRGGIRNTGELFF. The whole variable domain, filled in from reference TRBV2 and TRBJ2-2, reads EPEVTQTPSHQVTQMGQEVILRCVPISNHLYFYWYRQILGQKVEFLVSFYNNEISEKSEIFDDQFSVERPDGSNFTLKIRSTKLEDSAMYFCASRGGIRNTGELFFGEGSRLTVL.

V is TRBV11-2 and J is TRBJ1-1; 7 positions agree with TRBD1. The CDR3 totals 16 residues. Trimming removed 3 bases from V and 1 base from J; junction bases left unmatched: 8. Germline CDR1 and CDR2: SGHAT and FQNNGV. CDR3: CASSFPKTGTNTEAFF. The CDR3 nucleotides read TGTGCCAGCAGCTTCCCCAAGACAGGGACGAACACTGAAGCTTTCTTT.

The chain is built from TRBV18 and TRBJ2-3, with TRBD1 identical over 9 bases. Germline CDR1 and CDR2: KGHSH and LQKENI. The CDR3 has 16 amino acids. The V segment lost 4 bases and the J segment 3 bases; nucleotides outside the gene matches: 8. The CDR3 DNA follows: TGTGCCAGCTCACGTACGACAGGGGGGAGGACAGATACGCAGTATTTT. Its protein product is CASSRTTGGRTDTQYF.